This entry lists 20 T cell receptor beta chains sequenced from one sample in a study of shared clonotypes between healthy human individuals. Sequenced by immunoSEQ multiplex PCR; TCRdb stores in-frame clones only, minus some. Of approximately 720,000 clones in the sample, 72% were seen once. Sequencing was done on a sample of memory CD4+ T cells sorted from blood. Subset denoted: CD45RA-negative fraction. Receptor source: a woman in her 30s in good health.

This clone has a handful of counts. The chain carries TRBV6-5 and TRBJ1-1; 7 positions match TRBD1. Germline trimming cut 6 bases from V and 5 bases from J; bases unmatched to any gene: 6. The CDR3 contains 13 residues. The V gene's germline CDR1 is MNHEY and CDR2 SVGAGI. CDR3 DNA: TGTGCCAGCAGCGAGGGGGCGCGGACTGAAGCTTTCTTT. Encoded protein: CASSEGARTEAFF.

This clone was observed a handful of times. This chain uses TRBV2 with TRBJ2-2; D tentatively reads TRBD1 or TRBD2 (6 bases each). This CDR3 spans 16 amino acids. V was clipped by 4 bases and J by 6 bases, with 18 bases between them. Germline CDR1 reads SNHLY; CDR2 reads FYNNEI. This chain's CDR3 is CASSVAGGPFPGELFF. CDR3 nucleotides: TGTGCCAGCAGTGTTGCCGGGGGCCCTTTCCCCGGGGAGCTGTTTTTT.

The J gene is TRBJ2-3, the V gene TRBV7-9, with 7 bases lining up with TRBD2. Germline CDR1 is SEHNR and CDR2 is FQNEAQ (reference sequence). This CDR3 is built from 18 residues. The junction had 14 bases not matched to a gene; V was cut back by 5 bases and J by 0 bases. CDR3 DNA sequence: TGTGCCAGCAGCCAAGATAGGGCGGGAGTGACAAGCACAGATACGCAGTATTTT. Translation gives CASSQDRAGVTSTDTQYF.

V gene TRBV5-1 combines with J gene TRBJ1-2; 8 nucleotides agree with TRBD1. The CDR3 is 15 residues long. V lost 3 bases, J lost 8 bases, and 12 bases stayed unmatched. Germline V gene sequence: CDR1 SGHRS, CDR2 YFSETQ. CDR3 nucleotide sequence: TGCGCCAGCAGCTGGATGCAGGGGGCAAGTAACGGCTACACCTTC. It codes for CASSWMQGASNGYTF.

The rearrangement joins TRBV27 to TRBJ2-1; 9 bases agree with TRBD2. The CDR3 extends over 17 amino acids. Germline CDR1 MNHEY, CDR2 SMNVEV (reference sequence). After removal of 6 bases from V and 2 bases from J, the junction contained 11 bases not matched to a gene. In DNA form, the CDR3 reads TGTGCCAGCAGGCGATGGATCGCGGGAGGGCCCTACAATGAGCAGTTCTTC. Translation gives CASRRWIAGGPYNEQFF.

The chain uses TRBV5-6 and TRBJ2-2; D may be TRBD2 (5 bases). The CDR3 is 13 residues long. Germline loops: CDR1 SGHDT, CDR2 YYEEEE. Between the trimmed V and J ends, which lost 2 bases and 5 bases, there was a span of 7 bases. CDR3 DNA sequence: TGTGCCAGCAGCTTTTGGAGGACCGGGGAGCTGTTTTTT. It encodes CASSFWRTGELFF.

This sequence joins TRBV5-4 and TRBJ2-3; 9 positions agree with TRBD1. CDR1 is SGHNT and CDR2 is YYREEE in the germline V gene (reference sequence). The CDR3 contains 16 residues. V was clipped by 4 bases and J by 8 bases; unmatched bases: 14. CDR3: CASSRMDRGWRGTQYF. The DNA of the CDR3 is TGTGCCAGCAGCCGAATGGACAGGGGATGGCGGGGTACGCAGTATTTT.

The J gene is TRBJ2-5, the V gene TRBV10-1; the D gene could be TRBD1 or TRBD2 (5 bases each). This CDR3 is 16 amino acids long. CDR1 WNHNN and CDR2 SYGVQD come from the germline V gene (reference sequence). Trimming pared 4 bases from V and 1 base from J, leaving 16 bases between. This chain's CDR3 is CASSGDRGRVQETQYF. Here the CDR3 DNA reads TGCGCCAGCAGTGGGGACCGTGGCCGGGTCCAAGAGACCCAGTACTTC.

This clone was seen more than once but under ten times. The chain employs TRBV6-7 and TRBJ1-1; D not resolved. TRBV6-7 is known as an ORF, though its function is uncertain. V was clipped by 2 bases and J by 10 bases, with 8 bases between them. This CDR3 is built from 11 residues. CDR3 sequence (DNA): TGTGCCAGCAGTTACGAAGCGGGAGCTTTCTTT. Amino acid sequence: CASSYEAGAFF.

The chain recombines TRBV10-3 with TRBJ1-2, with D possibly being TRBD1 (5 bases). The V end was cut by 8 bases, the J end by 1 base, with 8 bases between. In germline, CDR1 is ENHRY, CDR2 SYGVKD. This CDR3 contains 12 residues. CDR3 DNA sequence: TGTGCCATCCGGGACGGTAACTATGGCTACACCTTC. It is translated as CAIRDGNYGYTF.

V usage is TRBV7-9 and J usage is TRBJ2-7; 7 nucleotides align to TRBD1. V shed 1 base, J shed 7 bases, and the junction held 7 bases outside the gene matches. The CDR3 extends over 14 amino acids. In germline, CDR1 is SEHNR, CDR2 FQNEAQ (reference sequence). The CDR3 sequence is CASSLGQGAAEQYF. DNA of the CDR3: TGTGCCAGCAGCTTAGGACAGGGAGCGGCAGAGCAGTACTTC. Based on the CDR3 plus reference TRBV7-9 and TRBJ2-7, the full variable domain is DTGVSQNPRHKITKRGQNVTFRCDPISEHNRLYWYRQTLGQGPEFLTYFQNEAQLEKSRLLSDRFSAERPKGSFSTLEIQRTEQGDSAMYLCASSLGQGAAEQYFGPGTRLTVT.

This clone was counted a few times. The CDR3 sequence: CASSHRVGELFF. CDR3 nucleotide sequence: TGTGCCAGCAGCCACAGGGTTGGGGAGCTGTTTTTT. The chain employs TRBV11-2 and TRBJ2-2; TRBD1 might be the D (6 bases). V dropped 5 bases and J dropped 8 bases, with 9 bases sitting between them. The CDR3 sequence is 12 residues long. Germline CDR1 reads SGHAT; CDR2 reads FQNNGV.

The table lists this clone with a few counts. The gene calls are TRBV25-1 and TRBJ1-1; D gene uncertain. This CDR3 has 12 residues. CDR1 and CDR2 (germline): MGHDK, SYGVNS. Trimming took 5 bases from V and 1 from J, leaving 5 bases between them. The CDR3 coding sequence is TGTGCCAGCAGTCCAGAGAACACTGAAGCTTTCTTT. Encoded protein: CASSPENTEAFF.

The CDR3 here is CASSVRTGGYEQYF. The CDR3 DNA is TGCGCCAGCAGCGTTCGGACAGGGGGCTACGAGCAGTACTTC. This chain joins TRBV5-1 and TRBJ2-7; 10 bases align to TRBD1. The trim removed 4 bases at V and 3 bases at J, leaving 4 bases unmatched. The CDR3 totals 14 residues. Germline V lookup: CDR1 SGHRS, CDR2 YFSETQ.

This clone showed up just once. The genes are TRBV5-6 and TRBJ2-3; D is possibly TRBD2 (5 bases). CDR3 length: 14 amino acids. The ends were cut back, 7 bases at V and 1 base at J, with 13 bases in the middle. The V gene's germline CDR1 is SGHDT and CDR2 YYEEEE. CDR3 DNA: TGTGCCAGCCAGCGGCGGGCCCGCACAGATACGCAGTATTTT. Encoded protein: CASQRRARTDTQYF. Drawing the rest from reference TRBV5-6 and TRBJ2-3, the complete variable domain is DAGVTQSPTHLIKTRGQQVTLRCSPKSGHDTVSWYQQALGQGPQFIFQYYEEEERQRGNFPDRFSGHQFPNYSSELNVNALLLGDSALYLCASQRRARTDTQYFGPGTRLTVL.

The CDR3 DNA follows: TGTGCCAGTAGTTTACCGGGACAGGGGTCCGGGAATCAGCCCCAGCATTTT. Protein: CASSLPGQGSGNQPQHF. V is TRBV19 and J is TRBJ1-5; TRBD1 agrees at 10 bases. Trimming at V came to 5 bases and at J to 4 bases, leaving 11 bases not matched to a gene. The germline CDR1 and CDR2 sequences are LNHDA and SQIVND (reference sequence). This CDR3 has 17 amino acids.

V is TRBV11-3 and J is TRBJ2-7; possibly TRBD1 for D (5 bases). The CDR3 length is 13 residues. Germline CDR1 SGHNT, CDR2 YENEEA. V was pared by 5 bases and J by 7 bases, with 15 bases between. Written as DNA, the CDR3 is TGTGCCAGCAGCCCAGGGTTTTCAGGAGAGCAGTACTTC. Encoded protein: CASSPGFSGEQYF.

This rearrangement joins TRBV18 to TRBJ2-7; possibly TRBD2 for D (5 bases). The V end lost 3 bases, the J end lost 0 bases, and 18 bases lay between the germline ends. Germline V CDR1 and CDR2: KGHSH, LQKENI. This CDR3 region has 17 residues. CDR3 nucleotides: TGTGCCAGCTCACCGGACCTGGGTCTAGGGAGCTCCTACGAGCAGTACTTC. Amino acids: CASSPDLGLGSSYEQYF.

The chain has TRBV30 and TRBJ1-1, with D possibly being TRBD1 (5 bases). Trimming removed 3 bases from V and 3 bases from J, with 11 bases in between. This CDR3 is built from 13 residues. Germline CDR1 and CDR2: GTSNPN and SVGIG (reference sequence). For the CDR3, the DNA is TGTGCCTGGAGGGGGGAGGCGTACACTGAAGCTTTCTTT. Its translation is CAWRGEAYTEAFF. The full variable domain, in which reference TRBV30 and TRBJ1-1 provide the parts outside the CDR3, is SQTIHQWPATLVQPVGSPLSLECTVEGTSNPNLYWYRQAAGRGLQLLFYSVGIGQISSEVPQNLSASRPQDRQFILSSKKLLLSDSGFYLCAWRGEAYTEAFFGQGTRLTVV.

The chain links TRBV2 to TRBJ2-1; no firm D call. The CDR3 extends over 12 amino acids. Germline V lookup: CDR1 SNHLY, CDR2 FYNNEI. V was clipped by 7 bases and J by 7 bases, with 11 bases between them. CDR3 sequence: CASTTGWNEQFF. CDR3 nucleotides: TGTGCCAGCACCACCGGATGGAATGAGCAGTTCTTC.